The entry below describes one T cell receptor beta chain. The sample comes from a study of control samples from healthy donors and cancer patients. Using immunoSEQ multiplex PCR, the repertoire was profiled, and TCRdb retains in-frame clones only, with some absent. The table records roughly 73,000 clones, about 92% of them present only once. This CDR3 region has 15 residues. Germline V gene lookup returns CDR1 MNHEY and CDR2 SMNVEV (reference sequence). V lost 0 bases, J lost 3 bases, and 12 bases lay in between. Sequencing used blood. The source is a woman in her fifties or sixties in good health. The V gene is TRBV27, the J gene TRBJ2-7; D may be TRBD2 (6 bases). The CDR3 DNA reads TGTGCCAGCAGTTTATCGGGAGGTCCACTCTACGAGCAGTACTTC. Its protein is CASSLSGGPLYEQYF.